Following are 32 T cell receptor beta chains from one sample sequenced in a study of T cell responses to AZD1222 COVID-19 vaccine. Sequenced by immunoSEQ multiplex PCR; TCRdb stores in-frame clones only, minus some. The profile covers some 100,000 clones, with roughly 91% appearing a single time and 7.1% taken by the ten largest. Sequencing used peripheral blood, obtained 28 days after the second AZD1222 dose. The receptors stem from an adult who received the AZD1222 COVID-19 vaccine.

The chain has TRBV18 and TRBJ2-3; 8 bases are shared with TRBD2. The length of the CDR3 is 16 residues. The germline V gene encodes CDR1 KGHSH and CDR2 LQKENI. Trimming cost V 3 bases and J 4 bases; bases outside gene matches: 9. DNA for the CDR3: TGTGCCAGCTCACCCCCTCGGGGACTAGGGGCAGATACGCAGTATTTT. Its protein is CASSPPRGLGADTQYF. Filled out from reference TRBV18 and TRBJ2-3, the complete variable domain reads NAGVMQNPRHLVRRRGQEARLRCSPMKGHSHVYWYRQLPEEGLKFMVYLQKENIIDESGMPKERFSAEFPKEGPSILRIQQVVRGDSAAYFCASSPPRGLGADTQYFGPGTRLTVL.

The chain recombines TRBV5-5 with TRBJ2-3; 8 bases are a match to TRBD1. This CDR3 comprises 15 residues. The J segment lost 2 bases and the V segment lost 4 bases, leaving 6 bases of the junction unmatched. Germline V lookup: CDR1 SGHKS, CDR2 YYEKEE (reference sequence). Here the CDR3 DNA reads TGTGCCAGCAGCGGCCGGGACAGGAACACAGATACGCAGTATTTT. Translated, it gives CASSGRDRNTDTQYF.

This clone was seen only a few times. The chain has TRBV5-6 and TRBJ2-2, with a tentative D call TRBD2 (5 bases). V was pared by 4 bases and J by 3 bases, with 7 bases between. There are 13 residues in the CDR3. Per the germline V gene, CDR1 is SGHDT and CDR2 is YYEEEE. The CDR3 spells CASSPADTGELFF. CDR3 coding DNA: TGTGCCAGCAGCCCAGCGGACACCGGGGAGCTGTTTTTT.

This chain links TRBV19 with TRBJ1-1; 8 bases fit TRBD1. V shed 2 bases and J 1 base; nucleotides not matched to a gene: 0. The CDR3 totals 14 residues. Germline lookup yields CDR1 LNHDA and CDR2 SQIVND (reference sequence). The CDR3 loop reads CASSIQGANTEAFF. CDR3 nucleotides: TGTGCCAGTAGTATACAGGGGGCGAACACTGAAGCTTTCTTT.

The chain carries TRBV4-2 and TRBJ1-4; 11 bases fit TRBD1. Germline CDR1 LGHNA, CDR2 YNFKEQ. The CDR3 contains 14 residues. The junction had 3 bases not matched to a gene; V was cut back by 4 bases and J by 8 bases. The CDR3 DNA reads TGTGCCAGCAGCCGGGACAGGGGGAAGGAAAAACTGTTTTTT. Encoded protein: CASSRDRGKEKLFF.

The gene calls are TRBV3-1 (or the pseudogene TRBV3-2) and TRBJ1-5; unclear D gene. CDR1 and CDR2 from the germline V gene are LGHDT and YNNKEL (reference sequence). V lost 2 bases and J lost 2, with 13 bases in between. This CDR3 has 16 residues. The CDR3 spells CASSQNYEGGNQPQHF. For the CDR3, the DNA is TGTGCCAGCAGCCAAAATTATGAGGGAGGCAATCAGCCCCAGCATTTT.

The chain joins TRBV11-3 to TRBJ2-1, with D perhaps matching TRBD1 (5 bases). Trimming pared 4 bases from V and 7 bases from J, leaving 17 bases between. The germline gives CDR1 SGHNT, CDR2 YENEEA. The CDR3 sequence is 15 residues long. The CDR3 sequence: CASSWGSTPANEQFF. As DNA, the CDR3 is TGTGCCAGCAGCTGGGGCAGTACCCCGGCTAATGAGCAGTTCTTC. The full variable domain, completed using reference TRBV11-3 and TRBJ2-1, is EAGVVQSPRYKIIEKKQPVAFWCNPISGHNTLYWYLQNLGQGPELLIRYENEEAVDDSQLPKDRFSAERLKGVDSTLKIQPAELGDSAVYLCASSWGSTPANEQFFGPGTRLTVL.

The chain employs TRBV18 and TRBJ2-1; D might be TRBD1 or TRBD2, each matching 5 bases. Trimming shortened V by 3 bases and J by 7 bases, and 13 bases separated the two germline ends. CDR1 and CDR2 from the germline V gene are KGHSH and LQKENI. This CDR3 is 14 amino acids long. This chain's CDR3 is CASSPSRGRNEQFF. The DNA of the CDR3 is TGTGCCAGCTCACCGTCGAGGGGTCGGAATGAGCAGTTCTTC. Based on the CDR3 plus reference TRBV18 and TRBJ2-1, the full variable domain is NAGVMQNPRHLVRRRGQEARLRCSPMKGHSHVYWYRQLPEEGLKFMVYLQKENIIDESGMPKERFSAEFPKEGPSILRIQQVVRGDSAAYFCASSPSRGRNEQFFGPGTRLTVL.

This chain uses TRBV11-2 with TRBJ2-7, with TRBD2 matching over 15 bases. Germline V gene lookup returns CDR1 SGHAT and CDR2 FQNNGV. Trimming took 5 bases from V and 4 from J; bases not matched to a gene: 3. The CDR3 sequence is 15 residues long. CDR3 nucleotides: TGTGCCAGCAGCCCGGGACTAGCGGGGGGTTACGAGCAGTACTTC. Its protein product is CASSPGLAGGYEQYF. Variable domain in full (rest from reference TRBV11-2 and TRBJ2-7): EAGVAQSPRYKIIEKRQSVAFWCNPISGHATLYWYQQILGQGPKLLIQFQNNGVVDDSQLPKDRFSAERLKGVDSTLKIQPAKLEDSAVYLCASSPGLAGGYEQYFGPGTRLTVT.

The chain employs TRBV19 and TRBJ1-5; D is ambiguous. With 7 bases removed from V and 0 bases from J, the gap between germline ends came to 13 bases. Looked up from germline, CDR1 is LNHDA and CDR2 is SQIVND (reference sequence). This CDR3 is 15 amino acids long. The CDR3 sequence: CASTLLGDSNQPQHF. CDR3 in DNA: TGTGCCAGTACCCTCCTTGGGGATAGCAATCAGCCCCAGCATTTT.

The V gene is TRBV4-3, the J gene TRBJ2-7; 8 bases line up with TRBD2. Unmatched junction bases numbered 9, after V lost 1 base and J lost 7 bases. The CDR3 runs to 15 residues. The V gene's germline CDR1 is LGHNA and CDR2 YSLEER. CDR3 region: CASSQALAARREQYF. CDR3 coding DNA: TGCGCCAGCAGCCAAGCACTAGCGGCGAGGAGGGAGCAGTACTTC.

V is TRBV4-1 and J is TRBJ2-3; D unresolved. The CDR3 is 14 residues long. Trimming pared 1 base from V and 1 base from J, leaving 6 bases between. The germline V gene encodes CDR1 MGHRA and CDR2 YSYEKL. The CDR3 region is CASSQVDRTDTQYF. CDR3 coding DNA: TGCGCCAGCAGCCAAGTTGACCGCACAGATACGCAGTATTTT.

This chain joins TRBV19 and TRBJ1-2, with D unclear. Trimming removed 5 bases from V and 4 bases from J, with 8 bases in between. The CDR3 sequence is 12 residues long. Germline V lookup: CDR1 LNHDA, CDR2 SQIVND (reference sequence). In nucleotides, the CDR3 is TGTGCCAGTAGTCAAGTTAGCTATGGCTACACCTTC. The encoded protein is CASSQVSYGYTF.

The gene calls are TRBV14 and TRBJ2-3; TRBD1 aligns across 7 bases. This CDR3 comprises 16 residues. The J segment lost 2 bases and the V segment lost 1 base, leaving 6 bases of the junction unmatched. Germline V gene lookup returns CDR1 SGHDN and CDR2 FVKESK. The CDR3 here is CASSQVLTGPTDTQYF. CDR3 DNA: TGTGCCAGCAGCCAAGTTTTGACAGGGCCCACAGATACGCAGTATTTT.

J is TRBJ1-4 and V is TRBV23-1; no clear D gene. TRBV23-1 is an ORF, and what it does is uncertain. V gave up 2 bases and J gave up 0 bases, with 10 bases separating them. The CDR3 is 16 amino acids. The chain's CDR3 is CASSQTPGATNEKLFF. As DNA, the CDR3 is TGCGCCAGCAGTCAAACCCCTGGGGCAACTAATGAAAAACTGTTTTTT.

The rearrangement links TRBV7-6 to TRBJ1-2; 12 bases are a match to TRBD1. V trimming: 10 bases; J trimming: 4 bases; junction bases outside the gene matches: 22. The CDR3 extends over 19 amino acids. Per germline, CDR1 SGHVS and CDR2 FNYEAQ. The CDR3 spells CAIELLPRDRGQASYGYTF. DNA for the CDR3: TGTGCCATCGAGCTATTACCCCGGGACAGGGGGCAGGCTTCCTATGGCTACACCTTC.

The chain links TRBV4-2 to TRBJ1-4; D is unclear. Germline CDR1 reads LGHNA; CDR2 reads YNFKEQ. The CDR3 has 15 amino acids. Deletions cut 4 bases from V and 0 bases from J, with 9 bases between. The DNA of the CDR3 is TGTGCCAGCAGCCCTACCCCTGCAACTAATGAAAAACTGTTTTTT. Protein product: CASSPTPATNEKLFF.

The chain is built from TRBV5-1 and TRBJ1-1; TRBD1 aligns across 10 bases. CDR3 length equals 16 residues. The V and J ends lost 0 bases and 6 bases, in that order; junction bases with no gene match: 8. Germline CDR1 SGHRS, CDR2 YFSETQ. The DNA of the CDR3 is TGCGCCAGCAGCTTGGTAGTGACAGGGGGCTTATCTGAAGCTTTCTTT. This codes for CASSLVVTGGLSEAFF.

This clone was recorded once. The chain is built from TRBV6-5 and TRBJ1-2; D is unresolved. The germline V and J ends were trimmed by 4 bases and 1 base, with 7 bases remaining between them. The CDR3 covers 13 residues. Germline-derived CDR1 and CDR2 are MNHEY and SVGAGI. CDR3 protein: CASSLTVNYGYTF. As DNA, the CDR3 is TGTGCCAGCAGTTTGACGGTTAACTATGGCTACACCTTC.

This clone appeared once. The gene calls are TRBV6-1 and TRBJ1-3; no firm D call. V lost 0 bases and J lost 4, with 13 bases in between. The germline gives CDR1 MNHNS, CDR2 SASEGT. This CDR3 spans 16 amino acids. CDR3 DNA: TGTGCCAGCAGTGAAGCCTCCCCCAGCGAGGGAAACACCATATATTTT. Encoded protein: CASSEASPSEGNTIYF.

The chain uses TRBV28 and TRBJ2-1, with 11 nucleotides matching TRBD2. Unmatched junction bases numbered 8, after V lost 7 bases and J lost 6 bases. This CDR3 region has 15 residues. Per the germline V gene, CDR1 is MDHEN and CDR2 is SYDVKM. The CDR3 nucleotides read TGTGCCAGCACCTCCCTAGCGGGAGGCTCCAATGAGCAGTTCTTC. Its translation is CASTSLAGGSNEQFF.

This chain connects TRBV28 to TRBJ2-7; TRBD2 matches at 8 bases. Looked up from germline, CDR1 is MDHEN and CDR2 is SYDVKM. This CDR3 contains 16 residues. Unmatched junction bases numbered 9, after V lost 1 base and J lost 4 bases. For the CDR3, the DNA is TGTGCCAGCAGTTTATACCACGGACTAGCAGAGTACGAGCAGTACTTC. It is translated as CASSLYHGLAEYEQYF.

The CDR3, as DNA: TGCGCCAGCAGCCCAGACTCGAACACTGAAGCTTTCTTT. This translates into CASSPDSNTEAFF. V and J are TRBV5-1 and TRBJ1-1; D call uncertain. V gave up 4 bases and J gave up 1 base, with 8 bases separating them. Germline values: CDR1 SGHRS, CDR2 YFSETQ. The CDR3 consists of 13 residues. The variable domain in full, completed from reference TRBV5-1 and TRBJ1-1, reads KAGVTQTPRYLIKTRGQQVTLSCSPISGHRSVSWYQQTPGQGLQFLFEYFSETQRNKGNFPGRFSGRQFSNSRSEMNVSTLELGDSALYLCASSPDSNTEAFFGQGTRLTVV.

The rearrangement links TRBV5-4 to TRBJ2-1; a weak D match, TRBD1 (5 bases). CDR3 size: 13 residues. The germline V gene encodes CDR1 SGHNT and CDR2 YYREEE (reference sequence). Deletions cut 4 bases from V and 3 bases from J, with 8 bases between. Written as DNA, the CDR3 is TGTGCCAGCAGCCAGGACAACTACAATGAGCAGTTCTTC. It specifies CASSQDNYNEQFF.

This clone was found once. This rearrangement joins TRBV6-1 to TRBJ1-4; D possibly corresponds to TRBD1 (5 bases). V shed 0 bases and J shed 2 bases, with 13 bases lying between them. CDR1 MNHNS and CDR2 SASEGT come from the germline V gene. This CDR3 is built from 17 residues. The CDR3, as DNA: TGTGCCAGCAGTGAAGCCGTCGGTGGGGCGACTAATGAAAAACTGTTTTTT. This gives the protein CASSEAVGGATNEKLFF.

The gene calls are TRBV3-1 (or the pseudogene TRBV3-2) and TRBJ2-7; TRBD1 might be the D (5 bases). Looked up from germline, CDR1 is LGHDT and CDR2 is YNNKEL (reference sequence). V gave up 6 bases and J gave up 7 bases, with 16 bases separating them. The CDR3 is made up of 13 amino acids. CDR3 DNA sequence: TGTGCCAGCAGTCTGACAGACCCTAATGAGCAGTACTTC. Encoded protein: CASSLTDPNEQYF.

This clone was counted at least ten times. This CDR3 is also generated by other DNA sequences in the sample. This chain joins TRBV6-5 and TRBJ2-7; a weak D match, TRBD2 (5 bases). The CDR3 is 13 residues long. The V and J ends lost 6 bases and 0 bases respectively, with 9 bases between them. Germline assignment: CDR1 MNHEY and CDR2 SVGAGI. Here the CDR3 DNA reads TGTGCCAGCAGGCATCGGGACTCCTACGAGCAGTACTTC. Amino acids: CASRHRDSYEQYF.

The gene calls are TRBV6-5 and TRBJ2-7; D tentatively reads TRBD1 or TRBD2 (5 bases each). Trimming took 6 bases from V and 3 from J, leaving 15 bases between them. CDR3 length equals 14 residues. Germline V lookup: CDR1 MNHEY, CDR2 SVGAGI. CDR3 in DNA: TGTGCCAGCAGCCTACTAGAGGGGTTCTACGAGCAGTACTTC. Its protein product is CASSLLEGFYEQYF.

The genes are TRBV28 and TRBJ1-5; TRBD1 agrees at 7 bases. From germline, CDR1 is MDHEN and CDR2 SYDVKM. V dropped 5 bases and J dropped 2; count of bases not matched to a gene: 6. The CDR3 has 15 amino acids. CDR3 nucleotides: TGTGCCAGCAGTGAGGGGGCTGGTGGCAATCAGCCCCAGCATTTT. Encoded protein: CASSEGAGGNQPQHF.

The chain is built from TRBV10-3 and TRBJ1-1; tentatively, D is TRBD1 (5 bases). The length of the CDR3 is 14 residues. V was cut by 3 bases and J by 1 base, with 9 bases left in between. CDR1 and CDR2 from the germline V gene are ENHRY and SYGVKD. The CDR3 loop reads CAISDPGTNTEAFF. The CDR3 bases are TGTGCCATCAGTGACCCAGGGACGAACACTGAAGCTTTCTTT.

This chain uses TRBV9 with TRBJ2-3; TRBD2 matches 9 bases. The CDR3 loop spans 17 amino acids. With V trimmed by 0 bases and J by 1 base, 6 bases remained unmatched. The V gene's germline CDR1 is SGDLS and CDR2 YYNGEE. The CDR3 spells CASSVGISGRGTDTQYF. CDR3 sequence (DNA): TGTGCCAGCAGCGTAGGAATTAGCGGGAGAGGCACAGATACGCAGTATTTT.

The chain carries TRBV9 and TRBJ2-1; a possible D gene is TRBD2 (6 bases). The length of the CDR3 is 16 residues. The V end was cut by 1 base, the J end by 0 bases, with 11 bases between. Germline CDR1 is SGDLS and CDR2 is YYNGEE. CDR3 amino acids: CASSVFAGSSYNEQFF. The CDR3 DNA reads as TGTGCCAGCAGCGTATTTGCGGGGAGCTCCTACAATGAGCAGTTCTTC.